Listed below are T cell receptor beta chains from one sample, sequenced in a study of early T cells in non-severe SARS-CoV-2 infection. TCRdb reprocessed the 5' RACE reads with MiXCR, giving one entry per CDR3 protein. In the table there are approximately 80,000 distinct CDR3 sequences, approximately 10% of which are singletons. This specimen consisted of whole blood, obtained at baseline. The receptors come from an adult who was a healthcare worker with PCR-confirmed SARS-CoV-2 infection or an uninfected control (not recorded which). The CDR3 runs from the conserved cysteine through the conserved F or W. A D gene is named only where the DNA matches it firmly. A clone size is listed for some rows: how often the clone was seen (once, few, many), or a class if it is expanded.

j_call	d_call	v_call	clone_size	cdr3_aa	cdr3_nt
TRBJ2-1	TRBD2	TRBV7-2	few	CASSPTSVSYNEQFF	TGTGCCAGCAGCCCCACTAGCGTATCCTACAATGAGCAGTTCTTC
TRBJ2-5	TRBD1	TRBV7-7	NA	CASSRDRGQQETQYF	TGTGCCAGCAGCAGGGACAGGGGGCAACAAGAGACCCAGTACTTC
TRBJ2-3	NA	TRBV6-5	NA	CASSSTRDTQYF	TGTGCCAGCAGTTCTACTAGAGATACGCAGTATTTT
TRBJ2-1	NA	TRBV14	NA	CASSQDTVQEQFF	TGTGCCAGCAGCCAAGACACGGTCCAGGAGCAGTTCTTC
TRBJ2-7	NA	TRBV19	few	CARDRILFGYEQYF	TGTGCCAGGGACAGAATACTCTTTGGGTACGAGCAGTACTTC
TRBJ2-1	NA	TRBV28	many	CASSRVRGVGNEQFF	TGTGCCAGCAGTAGGGTCAGAGGGGTAGGGAATGAGCAGTTCTTC
TRBJ1-1	NA	TRBV12-3/TRBV12-4	few	CASSLPGGRVGLVAEAFF	TGTGCCAGCAGTTTACCCGGGGGACGGGTTGGTCTAGTCGCTGAAGCTTTCTTT
TRBJ2-7	TRBD1	TRBV7-9	many	CASSLASGQGASYEQYF	TGTGCCAGCAGCTTAGCCAGCGGGCAGGGGGCATCCTACGAGCAGTACTTC
TRBJ1-2	NA	TRBV2	many	CASLTPTGPRNGYTF	TGTGCCAGCCTTACCCCGACAGGCCCCAGGAATGGCTACACCTTC
TRBJ2-1	NA	TRBV7-9	NA	CASSSTLQEPVLQFF	TGTGCCAGCAGCTCTACACTCCAGGAACCCGTTTTGCAGTTCTTC
TRBJ2-7	TRBD1	TRBV20-1	few	CSASGQGTDEQYF	TGCAGTGCTTCGGGACAGGGGACGGACGAGCAGTACTTC
TRBJ1-2	NA	TRBV27	NA	CASSTLRGRGYTF	TGTGCCAGTTCAACTCTCAGGGGAAGGGGCTACACCTTC
TRBJ1-1	NA	TRBV5-4	NA	CASSLHKNTEAFF	TGTGCCAGCAGCTTACACAAGAACACTGAAGCTTTCTTT
TRBJ2-5	NA	TRBV28	NA	CASSLFRETQYF	TGTGCCAGCAGTTTATTTCGAGAGACCCAGTACTTC
TRBJ1-3	NA	TRBV29-1	NA	CSVLTDGNTIYF	TGCAGCGTCCTGACGGATGGAAACACCATATATTTT
TRBJ2-6	NA	TRBV2	few	CASRGTGANVLTF	TGTGCCAGCAGGGGGACTGGGGCCAACGTCCTGACTTTC
TRBJ1-1	NA	TRBV9	NA	CASSPSGRAGEAFF	TGTGCCAGCAGCCCCTCGGGCCGGGCGGGTGAAGCTTTCTTT
TRBJ2-2	NA	TRBV12-3/TRBV12-4	few	CASSRGLAGGTGELFF	TGTGCCAGCAGTCGGGGCCTGGCAGGGGGGACCGGGGAGCTGTTTTTT
TRBJ1-1	NA	TRBV29-1	NA	CSVGLVGEAFF	TGCAGCGTTGGCTTGGTGGGAGAAGCTTTCTTT
TRBJ1-3	NA	TRBV9	few	CASSATGISGNTIYF	TGTGCCAGCAGCGCCACAGGGATCTCTGGAAACACCATATATTTT
TRBJ2-1	TRBD1	TRBV5-5	NA	CASSQTGGKNEQFF	TGTGCCAGCAGCCAGACAGGGGGCAAAAATGAGCAGTTCTTC
TRBJ1-1	TRBD1	TRBV6-2/TRBV6-3	few	CASQPTGKDTEAFF	TGTGCCAGCCAACCGACAGGGAAAGACACTGAAGCTTTCTTT
TRBJ1-2	TRBD1	TRBV7-8	few	CASSLAGQNYGYTF	TGTGCCAGCAGCTTAGCGGGACAGAACTATGGCTACACCTTC
TRBJ2-7	NA	TRBV20-1	NA	CSAPRGGDSSREQYF	TGCAGTGCCCCCCGGGGGGGGGACAGTTCGCGTGAGCAGTACTTC
TRBJ2-5	NA	TRBV5-4	many	CASSFKGSLQETQYF	TGTGCCAGCAGCTTTAAAGGCAGCCTCCAAGAGACCCAGTACTTC
TRBJ2-1	TRBD2	TRBV3-1	NA	CASSQLLAGEQFF	TGTGCCAGCAGCCAATTACTAGCGGGGGAGCAGTTCTTC
TRBJ2-7	NA	TRBV28	NA	CASQGPPGYEQYF	TGTGCCAGCCAGGGCCCTCCTGGCTACGAGCAGTACTTC
TRBJ1-1	TRBD1	TRBV5-1	NA	CASSLGDRDLTEAFF	TGCGCCAGCAGCCTTGGAGACAGGGATTTAACTGAAGCTTTCTTT
TRBJ1-3	TRBD1	TRBV6-6	NA	CASRPLDRAGNTIYF	TGTGCCAGCAGACCCCTCGACAGGGCGGGAAACACCATATATTTT
TRBJ2-1	TRBD2	TRBV5-1	NA	CASSLLAGGPSSYNEQFF	TGCGCCAGCAGCTTACTAGCGGGGGGACCGAGCTCCTACAATGAGCAGTTCTTC
TRBJ1-1	TRBD1	TRBV7-9	few	CASSLRTGLEAFF	TGTGCCAGCAGCCTGAGGACAGGGCTCGAAGCTTTCTTT